Listed below are T cell receptor beta chains from one sample, sequenced in a study of T cell responses to AZD1222 COVID-19 vaccine. Produced via immunoSEQ multiplex PCR; TCRdb's table is partial and in-frame only. Among 140,000 or so clones listed, 88% were seen once. The sequences come from peripheral blood, collected 28 days after the second dose of the MenACWY control vaccine. Source of these receptors: an adult who received the MenACWY meningococcal vaccine as a control. The CDR3 runs from the conserved cysteine through the conserved F or W. The order of the fields is J gene, clone size, V gene, CDR3 length, D gene, CDR3 DNA, CDR3 protein. The D gene is left open where the match is weak. The size field is filled for only some rows; it gives once, few, many or a size class.

j_gene: TRBJ1-2; abundance: NA; v_gene: TRBV2; len: 13; d_gene: NA; CDR3nt: TGTGCCAGCAGTGTATTAGGGAATGAGGGCTACACCTTC; CDR3aa: CASSVLGNEGYTF
j_gene: TRBJ2-7; abundance: NA; v_gene: TRBV5-1; len: 14; d_gene: TRBD1; CDR3nt: TGCGCCAGCAGCTTTGGAGACAGGGAGCACGAGCAGTACTTC; CDR3aa: CASSFGDREHEQYF
j_gene: TRBJ1-6; abundance: NA; v_gene: TRBV6-5; len: 14; d_gene: NA; CDR3nt: TGTGCCAGCAGTATTCATGGGGCTGATTCACCCCTCCACTTT; CDR3aa: CASSIHGADSPLHF
j_gene: TRBJ1-6; abundance: NA; v_gene: TRBV7-2; len: 15; d_gene: NA; CDR3nt: TGTGCCAGCAGCTCGGGACCCCGCGGTAATTCACCCCTCCACTTT; CDR3aa: CASSSGPRGNSPLHF
j_gene: TRBJ1-4; abundance: NA; v_gene: TRBV4-2; len: 14; d_gene: NA; CDR3nt: TGTGCCAGCAGCCAAGATCCTATCGTTGAAAAACTGTTTTTT; CDR3aa: CASSQDPIVEKLFF
j_gene: TRBJ2-3; abundance: NA; v_gene: TRBV6-5; len: 13; d_gene: NA; CDR3nt: TGTGCCAGCACCTCCCCTGTTGGGGATACGCAGTATTTT; CDR3aa: CASTSPVGDTQYF
j_gene: TRBJ2-7; abundance: once; v_gene: TRBV28; len: 15; d_gene: TRBD2; CDR3nt: TGTGCCAGCATGCCCACTAGCGGGGGAACCTACGAGCAGTACTTC; CDR3aa: CASMPTSGGTYEQYF
j_gene: TRBJ1-3; abundance: NA; v_gene: TRBV7-2; len: 15; d_gene: NA; CDR3nt: TGTGCCAGCAGCTTGGGGGGCCACTCTGGAAACACCATATATTTT; CDR3aa: CASSLGGHSGNTIYF
j_gene: TRBJ2-3; abundance: NA; v_gene: TRBV6-5; len: 15; d_gene: TRBD1; CDR3nt: TGTGCCAGCAGTTTCACGGGACAGCCGATCGATACGCAGTATTTT; CDR3aa: CASSFTGQPIDTQYF
j_gene: TRBJ1-6; abundance: NA; v_gene: TRBV5-4; len: 16; d_gene: NA; CDR3nt: TGTGCCAGCAGCTTGGAGCCTAGCTCCTATAATTCACCCCTCCACTTT; CDR3aa: CASSLEPSSYNSPLHF
j_gene: TRBJ1-1; abundance: NA; v_gene: TRBV6-5; len: 13; d_gene: NA; CDR3nt: TGTGCCGGGAAGCAGGCCGGGGACACTGAAGCTTTCTTT; CDR3aa: CAGKQAGDTEAFF
j_gene: TRBJ1-3; abundance: NA; v_gene: TRBV5-4; len: 16; d_gene: NA; CDR3nt: TGTGCCAGCAGCTCCCCAGACAGGCGCTCTGGAAACACCATATATTTT; CDR3aa: CASSSPDRRSGNTIYF
j_gene: TRBJ1-3; abundance: NA; v_gene: TRBV6-5; len: 13; d_gene: TRBD1; CDR3nt: TGTGCCATCGAAACAGGGGCTGGAAACACCATATATTTT; CDR3aa: CAIETGAGNTIYF
j_gene: TRBJ1-2; abundance: NA; v_gene: TRBV19; len: 15; d_gene: TRBD1; CDR3nt: TGTGCCGGAAAAGGAGGGACAGGGGGTAACTATGGCTACACCTTC; CDR3aa: CAGKGGTGGNYGYTF
j_gene: TRBJ2-1; abundance: NA; v_gene: TRBV5-5; len: 15; d_gene: NA; CDR3nt: TGTGCCAGCAGCCCTCTTGCGAGCTCCTACAATGAGCAGTTCTTC; CDR3aa: CASSPLASSYNEQFF
j_gene: TRBJ2-5; abundance: NA; v_gene: TRBV6-4; len: 13; d_gene: NA; CDR3nt: TGTGCCAGCAGTGACAGAGGTGGGGAGACCCAGTACTTC; CDR3aa: CASSDRGGETQYF
j_gene: TRBJ1-5; abundance: NA; v_gene: TRBV6-5; len: 13; d_gene: NA; CDR3nt: TGTGCCAGCGGAGCGGTAGCGCATCAGCCCCAGCATTTT; CDR3aa: CASGAVAHQPQHF
j_gene: TRBJ2-7; abundance: NA; v_gene: TRBV6-5; len: 15; d_gene: TRBD1; CDR3nt: TGTGCCAGCAGTACCACAGGGGGCGCATCCCACGAGCAGTACTTC; CDR3aa: CASSTTGGASHEQYF
j_gene: TRBJ2-5; abundance: NA; v_gene: TRBV7-2; len: 14; d_gene: TRBD2; CDR3nt: TGTGCCAGCAGCCCAGGGACTAGCTTCGGGACCCAGTACTTC; CDR3aa: CASSPGTSFGTQYF
j_gene: TRBJ2-1; abundance: NA; v_gene: TRBV13; len: 16; d_gene: TRBD2; CDR3nt: TGTGCCAGCAGCTTACTAGCGGGAGGGCCCTCGGATGAGCAGTTCTTC; CDR3aa: CASSLLAGGPSDEQFF
j_gene: TRBJ2-2; abundance: NA; v_gene: TRBV6-5; len: 14; d_gene: NA; CDR3nt: TGTGCCAGCAGCTGGCGGGATTTCACCGGGGAGCTGTTTTTT; CDR3aa: CASSWRDFTGELFF
j_gene: TRBJ2-3; abundance: NA; v_gene: TRBV9; len: 15; d_gene: NA; CDR3nt: TGTGCCAGCAGCCTGGGGGTTCAGAACACAGATACGCAGTATTTT; CDR3aa: CASSLGVQNTDTQYF
j_gene: TRBJ1-5; abundance: NA; v_gene: TRBV7-9; len: 16; d_gene: TRBD1; CDR3nt: TGTGCCAGCAGCTTTTATCAGGGGGGGGGCAATCAGCCCCAGCATTTT; CDR3aa: CASSFYQGGGNQPQHF
j_gene: TRBJ1-1; abundance: NA; v_gene: TRBV9; len: 17; d_gene: NA; CDR3nt: TGTGCCAGCAGCGTTAGGGTCGGGGAGGGGAGGGACACTGAAGCTTTCTTT; CDR3aa: CASSVRVGEGRDTEAFF
j_gene: TRBJ2-7; abundance: NA; v_gene: TRBV11-3; len: 17; d_gene: TRBD2; CDR3nt: TGTGCCAGCAGCTGGTTGGGACTAGTGGGGAACAGTGGGCAGCAGTACTTC; CDR3aa: CASSWLGLVGNSGQQYF
j_gene: TRBJ1-2; abundance: NA; v_gene: TRBV6-5; len: 14; d_gene: NA; CDR3nt: TGTGCCAGCTCAAAGTCAGGGGCCGACTATGGCTACACCTTC; CDR3aa: CASSKSGADYGYTF
j_gene: TRBJ2-3; abundance: NA; v_gene: TRBV5-1; len: 13; d_gene: NA; CDR3nt: TGCGCCAGCAGCTCCTCCACCGTAGATACGCAGTATTTT; CDR3aa: CASSSSTVDTQYF